This T cell receptor beta chain was identified during a study of shared clonotypes between healthy human individuals. The table came from immunoSEQ multiplex PCR; TCRdb's copy has only in-frame clones and leaves some out. The sample holds roughly 550,000 clones, roughly 95% seen once. It was CD45RO-negative cells, positively selected for CCR7, that made up naive CD8 cells, with terminally differentiated effector memory CD45RA+ cells excluded. Source material: naive CD8+ T cells sorted from blood. The sequence came from a woman aged 30 to 39 in good health.

The CDR3 sequence: CASSWPRLAGGSYNEQFF. In DNA, the CDR3 is TGTGCCAGCAGCTGGCCCCGGCTAGCGGGAGGGTCCTACAATGAGCAGTTCTTC. This rearrangement joins TRBV28 to TRBJ2-1; 12 bases match TRBD2. The CDR3 length is 18 residues. V shed 6 bases, J shed 1 base, and the junction held 10 bases outside the gene matches. Germline CDR1 and CDR2: MDHEN and SYDVKM.